These 25 T cell receptor beta chains share one sample of origin, sequenced in a study of T cell repertoires in cytomegalovirus infection. TCRdb reanalysed the reads using MiXCR and keeps one entry per CDR3 protein. Among about 470,000 distinct CDR3 sequences listed, roughly 46% were seen once. Their antigens remain unidentified. The source was cultured PBMCs, collected from culture after CMV antigen stimulation. The receptors shown here come from a human donor in good health (CMV status not recorded). Some clones in this sample may be carry-over from other donors' samples.

The gene calls are TRBV7-9 and TRBJ1-1; no definite D call. Germline V gene lookup returns CDR1 SEHNR and CDR2 FQNEAQ (reference sequence). CDR3 size: 14 residues. Trimming cost V 3 bases and J 1 base, with 9 bases left between them. This CDR3 is CASSFSGQNTEAFF. In DNA form, the CDR3 reads TGTGCCAGCAGCTTCAGCGGGCAGAACACTGAAGCTTTCTTT.

This clonotype was observed a few times. CDR3 amino acids: CASSQRGTSGDEQFF. The CDR3 DNA follows: TGTGCCAGCAGCCAACGGGGAACTAGCGGTGATGAGCAGTTCTTC. The gene calls are TRBV14 and TRBJ2-1; 8 bases align to TRBD2. Germline V CDR1 and CDR2: SGHDN, FVKESK. J gave up 8 bases and V 2 bases, and 8 bases lay outside the gene matches. This CDR3 region has 15 residues.

This clonotype was observed a few times. This chain's CDR3 is CASSTPYSNQPQHF. The CDR3 DNA sequence: TGTGCCAGCAGCACACCATATAGCAATCAGCCCCAGCATTTT. V is TRBV7-2 and J is TRBJ1-5; D remains ambiguous. This CDR3 spans 14 amino acids. Trimming took off 5 bases at V and 0 bases at J, with 8 bases between the two ends. Germline CDR1 reads SGHTA; CDR2 reads FQGNSA.

The chain has TRBV6-1 and TRBJ2-3; 13 bases map to TRBD2. Germline assignment: CDR1 MNHNS and CDR2 SASEGT. This CDR3 has 15 residues. With 7 bases clipped from V and 4 bases from J, the junction kept 5 bases outside the gene matches. The CDR3 coding sequence is TGTGCCAGCACTCCACTAGCGGGAGGGTCAGATACGCAGTATTTT. Protein product: CASTPLAGGSDTQYF.

This clonotype was recorded at least ten times. This rearrangement joins TRBV7-2 to TRBJ2-2; 12 bases match TRBD2. This CDR3 comprises 16 residues. Germline V CDR1 and CDR2: SGHTA, FQGNSA. The trim removed 0 bases at V and 6 bases at J, leaving 2 bases unmatched. The CDR3: CASSLAPSGGAGELFF. The CDR3 DNA sequence: TGTGCCAGCAGCTTAGCGCCTAGCGGGGGGGCCGGGGAGCTGTTTTTT.

This rearrangement joins TRBV6-6 to TRBJ2-4; D may be TRBD2 (6 bases). The CDR3 length is 16 residues. Germline CDR1 MNHNY, CDR2 SVGAGI (reference sequence). V lost 2 bases and J 2 bases, leaving 13 bases between the germline ends. CDR3 coding DNA: TGTGCCAGCAGTTACGGAGGGGTTATCACCAAAAACATTCAGTACTTC. This sequence encodes CASSYGGVITKNIQYF.

The genes are TRBV7-8 and TRBJ2-7; the D is unclear. The CDR3 runs to 14 residues. V was pared by 0 bases and J by 4 bases, with 10 bases between. Germline V gene sequence: CDR1 SGHVS, CDR2 FQNEAQ. The DNA of the CDR3 is TGTGCCAGCAGCTTAGCGAGACTCCCTTACGAGCAGTACTTC. It yields the protein CASSLARLPYEQYF. The variable domain in full, completed from reference TRBV7-8 and TRBJ2-7, reads GAGVSQSPRYKVAKRGQDVALRCDPISGHVSLFWYQQALGQGPEFLTYFQNEAQLDKSGLPSDRFFAERPEGSVSTLKIQRTQQEDSAVYLCASSLARLPYEQYFGPGTRLTVT.

The CDR3 DNA sequence: TGTGCCAGCAGCAGGGGGGCTGGGAGCACAGATACGCAGTATTTT. Translating gives CASSRGAGSTDTQYF. The V and J genes are TRBV11-3 and TRBJ2-3; TRBD1 or TRBD2 may be the D gene (6 bases each). Germline CDR1 and CDR2: SGHNT and YENEEA. This CDR3 region has 15 residues. V dropped 5 bases and J dropped 0 bases, with 12 bases sitting between them.

The chain employs TRBV6-6 and TRBJ1-2, with D maybe TRBD1 (5 bases). The ends were cut back, 8 bases at V and 2 bases at J, with 18 bases in the middle. Germline values: CDR1 MNHNY, CDR2 SVGAGI (reference sequence). The CDR3 is 15 amino acids. The CDR3 nucleotides read TGTGCCAGCCTATCTTCACCCGGGACCAACTATGGCTACACCTTC. It yields the protein CASLSSPGTNYGYTF.

The genes are TRBV5-1 and TRBJ1-1; no reliable D call. This CDR3 spans 19 amino acids. Between the trimmed V and J ends, which lost 4 bases and 2 bases, there was a span of 27 bases. Per the germline V gene, CDR1 is SGHRS and CDR2 is YFSETQ. The DNA of the CDR3 is TGCGCCAGCAGCGGCTGGCCCATTTCCGGCGCCGAAGCAAACACTGAAGCTTTCTTT. Residues: CASSGWPISGAEANTEAFF.

The chain links TRBV7-2 to TRBJ1-5; D call uncertain. This CDR3 region has 16 residues. Germline V CDR1 and CDR2: SGHTA, FQGNSA. Trimming pared 1 base from V and 5 bases from J, leaving 15 bases between. CDR3 bases: TGTGCCAGCAGCTTAGTGGGCGGGCCTGCCCATCAGCCCCAGCATTTT. It specifies CASSLVGGPAHQPQHF.

Only one count was recorded for this clonotype. The rearrangement joins TRBV18 to TRBJ1-2; no clear D. Germline V gene lookup returns CDR1 KGHSH and CDR2 LQKENI. CDR3 length: 17 amino acids. V lost 3 bases and J lost 0, with 17 bases in between. CDR3: CASSPLGGGPANYGYTF. The CDR3 coding sequence is TGTGCCAGCTCACCCCTCGGTGGTGGACCGGCTAACTATGGCTACACCTTC.

V gene TRBV20-1 combines with J gene TRBJ1-4; D unresolved. There are 13 residues in the CDR3. V lost 3 bases and J 0 bases, leaving 5 bases between the germline ends. Germline-derived CDR1 and CDR2 are DFQATT and SNEGSKA (reference sequence). CDR3 sequence (DNA): TGCAGTGCTAGCAACCCAACTAATGAAAAACTGTTTTTT. Encoded protein: CSASNPTNEKLFF.

This clonotype was detected only a few times. The V call is TRBV5-6, the J call TRBJ1-2, with TRBD1 identical over 7 bases. CDR1 SGHDT and CDR2 YYEEEE come from the germline V gene. The V and J ends lost 9 bases and 1 base, in that order; junction bases with no gene match: 18. The CDR3 is 17 amino acids. Here the CDR3 DNA reads TGTGCCACCAAAGGCCCCACCAACAGGGGAGGTAACTATGGCTACACCTTC. As protein: CATKGPTNRGGNYGYTF.

The V call is TRBV4-1, the J call TRBJ2-2, with D possibly being TRBD1 (6 bases). Trimming pared 1 base from V and 6 bases from J, leaving 15 bases between. Germline-derived CDR1 and CDR2 are MGHRA and YSYEKL. The CDR3 covers 16 residues. CDR3 in DNA: TGCGCCAGCAGCCAAGTAAGGGGCAGGGGACCCGGGGAGCTGTTTTTT. Amino acid sequence: CASSQVRGRGPGELFF.

This clonotype appeared a few times. The genes are TRBV6-1 and TRBJ2-7, with TRBD2 identical over 12 bases. Germline CDR1 reads MNHNS; CDR2 reads SASEGT. Losses at the gene ends were 4 bases for V and 5 bases for J; bases not matched to a gene: 6. The length of the CDR3 is 15 residues. The CDR3 loop is CASSGLAGGPNEQYF. The CDR3 DNA reads as TGTGCCAGCAGTGGCCTAGCGGGAGGGCCCAACGAGCAGTACTTC.

This clonotype was seen a handful of times. The chain employs TRBV5-1 and TRBJ2-7, with 13 nucleotides matching TRBD2. This CDR3 comprises 15 residues. Trimming cost V 2 bases and J 4 bases; bases outside gene matches: 3. From germline, CDR1 is SGHRS and CDR2 YFSETQ. The CDR3 nucleotides read TGCGCCAGCAGCTTCGGGACTAGCGGGATTTACGAGCAGTACTTC. Residues: CASSFGTSGIYEQYF.

The rearrangement links TRBV10-3 to TRBJ1-2; tentatively, D is TRBD1 (5 bases). Per the germline V gene, CDR1 is ENHRY and CDR2 is SYGVKD. The V and J ends lost 7 bases and 4 bases respectively, with 16 bases between them. The CDR3 is 14 amino acids. The CDR3 coding sequence is TGTGCCATCAACCCAGACGCAGGGTCCTATGGCTACACCTTC. Translation: CAINPDAGSYGYTF.

The J gene is TRBJ1-1, the V gene TRBV11-2; TRBD1 agrees at 8 bases. V shed 5 bases, J shed 0 bases, and the junction held 8 bases outside the gene matches. This CDR3 region has 16 residues. Per germline, CDR1 SGHAT and CDR2 FQNNGV. CDR3 sequence reads: CASSVPGQGVNTEAFF. Written as DNA, the CDR3 is TGTGCCAGCAGCGTGCCAGGACAGGGAGTGAACACTGAAGCTTTCTTT.

J is TRBJ2-1 and V is TRBV4-3; 10 bases map to TRBD2. Germline CDR1 and CDR2: LGHNA and YSLEER. V was pared by 0 bases and J by 7 bases, with 9 bases of the junction left unmatched. The CDR3 covers 17 residues. CDR3 DNA sequence: TGCGCCAGCAGCCAAGATTTGGGTAGCGGGAGGTTTAATGAGCAGTTCTTC. This translates into CASSQDLGSGRFNEQFF.

This clonotype was recorded a few times. V usage is TRBV12-3 or TRBV12-4 and J usage is TRBJ1-5; D perhaps matches TRBD1 (5 bases). The CDR3 is 14 residues long. The V and J ends lost 5 bases and 7 bases respectively, with 15 bases between them. The CDR3 DNA reads as TGTGCCAGCAGTCCGACCGGGGGAGGGCAGCCCCAGCATTTT. This codes for CASSPTGGGQPQHF.

In regard to this clonotype: This may come from a read error, since a much larger clone is one base off. The chain carries TRBV5-1 and TRBJ2-2; D possibly matches TRBD1 or TRBD2 (6 bases each). The germline gives CDR1 SGHRS, CDR2 YFSETQ. CDR3 size: 14 residues. The CDR3 region has the DNA TGCGCCAGCAGCTTGTCAGGGGACACCGGGGGGCTGTTTTTT. Encoded protein: CASSLSGDTGGLFF.

V usage is TRBV10-3 and J usage is TRBJ2-7; D is possibly TRBD1 (6 bases). The V end lost 8 bases, the J end lost 2 bases, and 13 bases lay between the germline ends. The CDR3 is 13 amino acids. Germline CDR1 and CDR2: ENHRY and SYGVKD. The CDR3 region is CAIGEQGTYEQYF. DNA of the CDR3: TGTGCCATCGGAGAACAGGGTACCTACGAGCAGTACTTC.

DNA of the CDR3: TGCAGTGCCCGTCACCACAATGAGCAGTTCTTC. It is translated as CSARHHNEQFF. This chain joins TRBV20-1 and TRBJ2-1, with D uncertain. Deletions cut 6 bases from V and 5 bases from J, with 8 bases between. This CDR3 has 11 amino acids. The germline CDR1 and CDR2 sequences are DFQATT and SNEGSKA (reference sequence).

This clonotype has ten or more counts. The rearrangement links TRBV7-2 to TRBJ2-7; 8 bases are shared with TRBD2. V was pared by 5 bases and J by 0 bases, with 12 bases of the junction left unmatched. The germline V gene has CDR1 SGHTA and CDR2 FQGNSA. This CDR3 has 17 residues. The CDR3 bases are TGTGCCAGCAGCCCCGGGGGGGAAAGCGGGATCTCCTACGAGCAGTACTTC. Encoded protein: CASSPGGESGISYEQYF.